The 23 T cell receptor beta chains listed next were all sequenced from one sample in a study of cytomegalovirus exposure and HLA in healthy donors. This table comes from immunoSEQ multiplex PCR, and its TCRdb copy is limited to in-frame clones, with some not included. The sample yields roughly 60,000 clones, around 92% seen once. Sequenced: PBMCs. The receptor source for this set is a woman between 18 and 29 years old in good health and CMV-seronegative.

V usage is TRBV7-9 and J usage is TRBJ2-1; D is undetermined. Germline V gene sequence: CDR1 SEHNR, CDR2 FQNEAQ (reference sequence). Trimming left V 6 bases short and J 6 bases short, with 3 bases between. The CDR3 covers 10 residues. The CDR3 DNA reads TGTGCCAGCAGTCGCAATGAGCAGTTCTTC. Its translation: CASSRNEQFF.

This clone appeared a single time. The gene calls are TRBV6-6 and TRBJ1-6; D remains ambiguous. The germline V gene has CDR1 MNHNY and CDR2 SVGAGI (reference sequence). With 0 bases removed from V and 3 bases from J, the gap between germline ends came to 9 bases. This CDR3 comprises 16 residues. The CDR3 DNA sequence: TGTGCCAGCAGTTACTCGTCAGAAAACTATAATTCACCCCTCCACTTT. The encoded protein is CASSYSSENYNSPLHF.

This chain uses TRBV4-3 with TRBJ2-1; D is unclear. V lost 1 base and J 7 bases, leaving 17 bases between the germline ends. The CDR3 covers 16 residues. Germline V CDR1 and CDR2: LGHNA, YSLEER. CDR3 sequence reads: CASSQGALVGLNEQFF. The CDR3 region has the DNA TGCGCCAGCAGCCAAGGAGCTCTAGTGGGTCTGAATGAGCAGTTCTTC.

The chain has TRBV5-6 and TRBJ2-3; D is unresolved. Germline CDR1 SGHDT, CDR2 YYEEEE. The V end was cut by 4 bases, the J end by 8 bases, with 14 bases between. This CDR3 is 13 amino acids long. CDR3 sequence (DNA): TGTGCCAGCAGCCTTCTGGGCCAGCTTACGCAGTATTTT. Amino acid sequence: CASSLLGQLTQYF.

The chain carries TRBV5-1 and TRBJ2-3; TRBD2 might be the D (7 bases). CDR3 length: 16 residues. Trimming removed 0 bases at V and 5 bases at J, with 16 bases between. Looked up from germline, CDR1 is SGHRS and CDR2 is YFSETQ. This chain's CDR3 is CASSLEGGMGKDTQYF. CDR3 nucleotides: TGCGCCAGCAGCTTGGAGGGGGGGATGGGGAAAGATACGCAGTATTTT.

The V and J genes are TRBV5-3 and TRBJ1-5; TRBD1 agrees at 8 bases. TRBV5-3 is reported as an ORF; its role is uncertain. The CDR3 extends over 24 amino acids. The V segment lost 0 bases and the J segment 0 bases; nucleotides outside the gene matches: 26. CDR3 DNA sequence: TGTGCCAGAAGCTTGGTCTGTCCGGGCTCCGGGACAGGCAGGGACCGAGTTAGCAATCAGCCCCAGCATTTT. As protein: CARSLVCPGSGTGRDRVSNQPQHF.

CDR3 DNA: TGTGCCAGCAGGACTAGCGGGAATGACAATGAGCAGTTCTTC. Protein product: CASRTSGNDNEQFF. V and J are TRBV27 and TRBJ2-1; 11 positions match TRBD2. Germline V gene lookup returns CDR1 MNHEY and CDR2 SMNVEV (reference sequence). J gave up 5 bases and V 6 bases, and 3 bases lay outside the gene matches. CDR3 length: 14 amino acids.

In DNA, the CDR3 is TGTGCCAGCAGCCGAGGGCCTCGGCAGTTCTTC. This sequence encodes CASSRGPRQFF. This chain uses TRBV11-2 with TRBJ2-1; maybe TRBD2 (5 bases). V lost 5 bases and J 12 bases, leaving 11 bases between the germline ends. The CDR3 has 11 amino acids. Looked up from germline, CDR1 is SGHAT and CDR2 is FQNNGV.

The chain carries TRBV18 and TRBJ2-5; D perhaps matches TRBD2 (5 bases). The CDR3 runs 12 residues. Trimming stripped 1 base from V and 5 bases from J, with 5 bases between. The germline CDR1 and CDR2 sequences are KGHSH and LQKENI. The CDR3 sequence is CASSPREETQYF. CDR3 nucleotide sequence: TGTGCCAGCTCACCACGGGAGGAGACCCAGTACTTC.

The V call is TRBV5-1, the J call TRBJ2-1, with D unresolved. Germline lookup yields CDR1 SGHRS and CDR2 YFSETQ. The CDR3 totals 13 residues. Trimming left V 4 bases short and J 2 bases short, with 7 bases between. Written as DNA, the CDR3 is TGCGCCAGCAGCCCGGAGACCTACAATGAGCAGTTCTTC. This codes for CASSPETYNEQFF. Combining the CDR3 with reference TRBV5-1 and TRBJ2-1 gives the whole variable domain KAGVTQTPRYLIKTRGQQVTLSCSPISGHRSVSWYQQTPGQGLQFLFEYFSETQRNKGNFPGRFSGRQFSNSRSEMNVSTLELGDSALYLCASSPETYNEQFFGPGTRLTVL.

Only one count was recorded for this clone. The chain employs TRBV19 and TRBJ1-6; D not resolved. The CDR3 extends over 13 amino acids. Trimming removed 3 bases from V and 8 bases from J, with 8 bases in between. The germline V gene encodes CDR1 LNHDA and CDR2 SQIVND (reference sequence). The CDR3 spells CASSIRWDSPLHF. CDR3 bases: TGTGCCAGTAGTATCAGGTGGGATTCACCCCTCCACTTT.

Here the CDR3 DNA reads TGTGCCAGCAGCCCACGCCCGGGGGGGGCAGGCGAGCAGTACTTC. Protein product: CASSPRPGGAGEQYF. The gene calls are TRBV7-9 and TRBJ2-7, with 8 bases aligning to TRBD2. The CDR3 covers 15 residues. J was trimmed by 6 bases and V by 5 bases; bases with no gene match: 12. Germline V gene lookup returns CDR1 SEHNR and CDR2 FQNEAQ (reference sequence).

The chain joins TRBV9 to TRBJ1-4; 7 bases fit TRBD1. Trimming took 3 bases from V and 2 from J; bases not matched to a gene: 7. Germline V gene data show CDR1 as SGDLS and CDR2 as YYNGEE. This CDR3 spans 16 amino acids. For the CDR3, the DNA is TGTGCCAGCAGCGGGGGGGACAGTGAGACTAATGAAAAACTGTTTTTT. Its translation is CASSGGDSETNEKLFF.

The chain links TRBV19 to TRBJ1-1; no reliable D call. The CDR3 has 14 residues. V gave up 6 bases and J gave up 1 base, with 12 bases separating them. Germline lookup yields CDR1 LNHDA and CDR2 SQIVND (reference sequence). This CDR3 reads CASSLAPWNTEAFF. The CDR3 bases are TGTGCCAGTAGCCTGGCCCCCTGGAACACTGAAGCTTTCTTT.

The J gene is TRBJ2-4, the V gene TRBV18; a weak D match, TRBD2 (6 bases). Trimming took 4 bases from V and 8 from J, leaving 15 bases between them. Per the germline V gene, CDR1 is KGHSH and CDR2 is LQKENI. The CDR3 has 14 amino acids. CDR3 amino acids: CASSLGGRSDIQYF. The CDR3 nucleotides read TGTGCCAGCTCACTCGGGGGAAGAAGTGACATTCAGTACTTC.

The chain employs TRBV7-9 and TRBJ2-4; D might be TRBD1 (6 bases). Trimming took off 3 bases at V and 0 bases at J, with 12 bases between the two ends. The germline gives CDR1 SEHNR, CDR2 FQNEAQ (reference sequence). The CDR3 loop spans 16 amino acids. This CDR3 reads CASSFVTGPAKNIQYF. CDR3 coding DNA: TGTGCCAGCAGCTTTGTCACAGGGCCAGCCAAAAACATTCAGTACTTC.

This clone has a single count. V usage is TRBV19 and J usage is TRBJ1-2; no definite D call. V shed 3 bases and J shed 3 bases, with 8 bases lying between them. Germline V gene lookup returns CDR1 LNHDA and CDR2 SQIVND (reference sequence). This CDR3 contains 13 residues. CDR3 sequence (DNA): TGTGCCAGTAGTATTGGGCTGGACTATGGCTACACCTTC. Translated: CASSIGLDYGYTF.

The chain combines TRBV7-9 with TRBJ2-1; 7 bases map to TRBD1. This CDR3 is built from 14 residues. CDR1 is SEHNR and CDR2 is FQNEAQ in the germline V gene (reference sequence). The V and J ends lost 1 base and 9 bases, in that order; junction bases with no gene match: 6. The CDR3 DNA reads TGTGCCAGCAGCTTAGTGGGACAGCCATTTGAGCAGTTCTTC. It translates to CASSLVGQPFEQFF. The full variable domain, in which reference TRBV7-9 and TRBJ2-1 provide the parts outside the CDR3, is DTGVSQNPRHKITKRGQNVTFRCDPISEHNRLYWYRQTLGQGPEFLTYFQNEAQLEKSRLLSDRFSAERPKGSFSTLEIQRTEQGDSAMYLCASSLVGQPFEQFFGPGTRLTVL.

The chain is built from TRBV27 and TRBJ2-3; 12 bases are shared with TRBD2. Germline CDR1 reads MNHEY; CDR2 reads SMNVEV (reference sequence). J gave up 6 bases and V 3 bases, and 1 base lay outside the gene matches. This CDR3 is built from 14 residues. The CDR3 nucleotides read TGTGCCAGCAGTTTCACTAGCGGGAGGGATACGCAGTATTTT. Translation gives CASSFTSGRDTQYF.

The chain is built from TRBV11-3 and TRBJ2-7; D might be TRBD1 (6 bases). Germline values: CDR1 SGHNT, CDR2 YENEEA. CDR3 length: 19 residues. Trimming stripped 0 bases from V and 2 bases from J, with 23 bases between. The CDR3 DNA follows: TGTGCCAGCAGCTTAGAAGGGGGTTTGGGTTTGTTTGGTACCTACGAGCAGTACTTC. It specifies CASSLEGGLGLFGTYEQYF. Full variable domain (outside the CDR3, taken from reference TRBV11-3 and TRBJ2-7): EAGVVQSPRYKIIEKKQPVAFWCNPISGHNTLYWYLQNLGQGPELLIRYENEEAVDDSQLPKDRFSAERLKGVDSTLKIQPAELGDSAVYLCASSLEGGLGLFGTYEQYFGPGTRLTVT.

The V call is TRBV2, the J call TRBJ2-3, with D possibly matching TRBD2 (6 bases). The germline V gene encodes CDR1 SNHLY and CDR2 FYNNEI. Trimming removed 2 bases from V and 0 bases from J, with 9 bases in between. The CDR3 is made up of 15 amino acids. CDR3 amino acids: CASSEYGTSTDTQYF. CDR3 DNA sequence: TGTGCCAGCAGTGAATATGGGACTAGCACAGATACGCAGTATTTT.

The chain is built from TRBV29-1 and TRBJ2-2, with D maybe TRBD1 (6 bases). The germline CDR1 and CDR2 sequences are SQVTM and ANQGSEA. The V gene lost 4 bases and the J gene lost 2 bases, with 11 bases spanning the gap. This CDR3 spans 14 amino acids. The CDR3 loop reads CSVGRTDNTGELFF. The CDR3 DNA follows: TGCAGCGTTGGCCGGACAGATAACACCGGGGAGCTGTTTTTT.

The chain joins TRBV28 to TRBJ1-5; TRBD1 agrees at 8 bases. Germline CDR1 and CDR2: MDHEN and SYDVKM. V dropped 4 bases and J dropped 1; count of bases not matched to a gene: 12. CDR3 length equals 18 residues. CDR3 nucleotide sequence: TGTGCCAGCAGTTGGTGGACAGGGTCGTTGAAAAGCAATCAGCCCCAGCATTTT. Its protein product is CASSWWTGSLKSNQPQHF.